This passage covers 29 T cell receptor beta chains from one sample sequenced in a study of blood T cell repertoires in COVID-19. Clones were read by immunoSEQ multiplex PCR, and TCRdb kept only the in-frame ones, dropping some. The sample lists 180,000 or so clones, 86% occurring once. The sample comprised PBMCs or T cells enriched from blood (not recorded which). The receptors derive from a man in his forties or fifties with acute COVID-19.

The chain recombines TRBV18 with TRBJ1-2; D unclear. Trimming took 2 bases from V and 5 from J, leaving 12 bases between them. CDR3 length: 14 amino acids. The germline CDR1 and CDR2 sequences are KGHSH and LQKENI. CDR3 loop: CASSPSERAYGYTF. The CDR3 region has the DNA TGTGCCAGCTCACCATCCGAACGAGCTTATGGCTACACCTTC.

The rearrangement joins TRBV5-1 to TRBJ2-1, with 14 bases identical to TRBD2. In germline, CDR1 is SGHRS, CDR2 YFSETQ. Trimming took 7 bases from V and 11 from J; bases not matched to a gene: 8. This CDR3 is built from 14 residues. CDR3 DNA sequence: TGCGCCAGCTCCGAGACTAGCGGGAGGGATAAGCAGTTCTTC. Amino acids: CASSETSGRDKQFF. The whole variable domain, remainder taken from reference TRBV5-1 and TRBJ2-1, is KAGVTQTPRYLIKTRGQQVTLSCSPISGHRSVSWYQQTPGQGLQFLFEYFSETQRNKGNFPGRFSGRQFSNSRSEMNVSTLELGDSALYLCASSETSGRDKQFFGPGTRLTVL.

In the case of this clone: Other DNA sequences in this sample translate to the same CDR3. This chain links TRBV5-4 with TRBJ1-1; D is unclear. The CDR3 has 12 residues. Trimming stripped 3 bases from V and 3 bases from J, with 6 bases between. Germline V gives CDR1 SGHNT, CDR2 YYREEE (reference sequence). In DNA, the CDR3 is TGTGCCAGCAGCTCCCGGGACACTGAAGCTTTCTTT. It codes for CASSSRDTEAFF.

V is TRBV10-3 and J is TRBJ2-3; D is perhaps TRBD2 (6 bases). There are 18 residues in the CDR3. Per germline, CDR1 ENHRY and CDR2 SYGVKD. Between the trimmed V and J ends, which lost 0 bases and 1 base, there was a span of 17 bases. Written as DNA, the CDR3 is TGTGCCATCAGTGAGTCGGTCGGTAGGGGCGGGGGCACAGATACGCAGTATTTT. It codes for CAISESVGRGGGTDTQYF.

This clone was seen a few times. Other DNA sequences within the sample encode an identical CDR3. The chain has TRBV19 and TRBJ1-5; D gene uncertain. The length of the CDR3 is 13 residues. Trimming cost V 3 bases and J 4 bases, with 7 bases left between them. CDR1 and CDR2 (germline): LNHDA, SQIVND (reference sequence). The DNA for the CDR3 is TGTGCCAGTAGTATCCCAGGAAATCAGCCCCAGCATTTT. Protein product: CASSIPGNQPQHF. Based on the CDR3 plus reference TRBV19 and TRBJ1-5, the full variable domain is DGGITQSPKYLFRKEGQNVTLSCEQNLNHDAMYWYRQDPGQGLRLIYYSQIVNDFQKGDIAEGYSVSREKKESFPLTVTSAQKNPTAFYLCASSIPGNQPQHFGDGTRLSIL.

The chain joins TRBV30 to TRBJ1-5; 9 nucleotides match TRBD1. The junction had 8 bases not matched to a gene; V was cut back by 2 bases and J by 6 bases. CDR1 is GTSNPN, CDR2 SVGIG, per germline (reference sequence). This CDR3 region has 15 residues. CDR3 nucleotides: TGTGCCTGGAGTACCGGACAGGGGAGGACTCAGCCCCAGCATTTT. Translation: CAWSTGQGRTQPQHF.

V gene TRBV7-4 combines with J gene TRBJ1-6, with a weak D call TRBD1 (5 bases). The CDR3 consists of 17 residues. V was clipped by 10 bases and J by 7 bases, with 26 bases between them. Germline lookup yields CDR1 SGHVT and CDR2 SQSDAQ. CDR3 amino acids: CATLTRGLTIWNSPLHF. The DNA of the CDR3 is TGTGCCACCCTGACCCGGGGACTAACCATATGGAATTCACCCCTCCACTTT.

This chain links TRBV27 with TRBJ2-7, with 12 bases that match TRBD1. CDR1 MNHEY and CDR2 SMNVEV come from the germline V gene (reference sequence). J gave up 5 bases and V 6 bases, and 8 bases lay outside the gene matches. The CDR3 covers 15 residues. The CDR3 region is CASRVPGTGGHEQYF. DNA of the CDR3: TGTGCCAGCAGGGTCCCAGGGACAGGGGGCCACGAGCAGTACTTC.

The V gene is TRBV5-1, the J gene TRBJ1-2, with D possibly TRBD1 on 6 matching bases. V lost 3 bases and J lost 4, with 13 bases in between. Germline lookup yields CDR1 SGHRS and CDR2 YFSETQ. This CDR3 spans 14 amino acids. The CDR3 region is CASSSGQSLYGYTF. DNA of the CDR3: TGCGCCAGCAGCTCTGGACAGTCCCTCTATGGCTACACCTTC.

The CDR3 DNA reads TGTGCCAGCAGCTTAGCACAGGGGGCTTGGGAGACCCAGTACTTC. It is translated as CASSLAQGAWETQYF. The chain links TRBV11-2 to TRBJ2-5; 9 bases map to TRBD1. V shed 1 base, J shed 5 bases, and the junction held 5 bases outside the gene matches. Germline loops: CDR1 SGHAT, CDR2 FQNNGV. The CDR3 contains 15 residues.

Ten or more counts support this clone. The CDR3 DNA follows: TGTGCCAGTAGTACAGGGGATCGGGAGACCCAGTACTTC. The encoded protein is CASSTGDRETQYF. This rearrangement joins TRBV19 to TRBJ2-5, with D possibly being TRBD1 (6 bases). The V end lost 4 bases, the J end lost 5 bases, and 11 bases lay between the germline ends. Germline values: CDR1 LNHDA, CDR2 SQIVND (reference sequence). This CDR3 contains 13 residues.

The genes are TRBV9 and TRBJ2-2; 9 bases match TRBD2. The CDR3 totals 16 residues. V was clipped by 3 bases and J by 0 bases; unmatched bases: 3. CDR1 is SGDLS and CDR2 is YYNGEE in the germline V gene. In DNA, the CDR3 is TGTGCCAGCAGCGACAGACTAGCGGCGAACACCGGGGAGCTGTTTTTT. It codes for CASSDRLAANTGELFF. The entire variable domain, with the rest obtained from reference TRBV9 and TRBJ2-2, is as follows: DSGVTQTPKHLITATGQRVTLRCSPRSGDLSVYWYQQSLDQGLQFLIQYYNGEERAKGNILERFSAQQFPDLHSELNLSSLELGDSALYFCASSDRLAANTGELFFGEGSRLTVL.

J is TRBJ1-2 and V is TRBV10-3; weak D call: TRBD1 (6 bases). Trimming stripped 5 bases from V and 0 bases from J, with 16 bases between. The V gene's germline CDR1 is ENHRY and CDR2 SYGVKD. There are 16 residues in the CDR3. The CDR3 region is CAISSLQGLANYGYTF. Written as DNA, the CDR3 is TGTGCCATCAGTTCTTTACAGGGTCTAGCTAACTATGGCTACACCTTC.

The chain uses TRBV18 and TRBJ2-6; D is ambiguous. Per germline, CDR1 KGHSH and CDR2 LQKENI. Trimming left V 3 bases short and J 0 bases short, with 6 bases between. The CDR3 is 15 amino acids. The CDR3 DNA sequence: TGTGCCAGCTCACCGTCGCGCTCTGGGGCCAACGTCCTGACTTTC. Amino acid sequence: CASSPSRSGANVLTF.

The chain combines TRBV12-3 or TRBV12-4 with TRBJ1-1; the match to TRBD1 covers 7 bases. The V gene end was trimmed by 1 base and the J gene end by 6 bases; junction bases not matched to a gene: 2. CDR3 length: 13 amino acids. CDR3 nucleotide sequence: TGTGCCAGCAGTTTAGGCCAGGGGGCTGAAGCTTTCTTT. This codes for CASSLGQGAEAFF.

DNA of the CDR3: TGTGCCAGCAGCGTAGCGATTAGCAACCACGAGCAGTACTTC. Amino acids: CASSVAISNHEQYF. V and J are TRBV9 and TRBJ2-7; D gene uncertain. The V end lost 0 bases, the J end lost 5 bases, and 12 bases lay between the germline ends. There are 14 residues in the CDR3. CDR1 is SGDLS and CDR2 is YYNGEE in the germline V gene.

CDR3 bases: TGTGCCAGCAGTTTAAGGAGGACTAGCGGCAACAATGAGCAGTTCTTC. Residues: CASSLRRTSGNNEQFF. This chain uses TRBV28 with TRBJ2-1; 10 bases are a match to TRBD2. Germline values: CDR1 MDHEN, CDR2 SYDVKM. V gave up 2 bases and J gave up 5 bases; unmatched junction bases: 6. The CDR3 is made up of 16 amino acids.

The chain employs TRBV20-1 and TRBJ2-5; D might be TRBD1 (5 bases). Trimming shortened V by 3 bases and J by 3 bases, and 20 bases separated the two germline ends. This CDR3 has 16 residues. Per the germline V gene, CDR1 is DFQATT and CDR2 is SNEGSKA (reference sequence). The CDR3 reads CSASGVVGREKETQYF. The CDR3 region has the DNA TGCAGTGCTAGTGGCGTAGTAGGCAGGGAAAAAGAGACCCAGTACTTC.

The genes are TRBV5-1 and TRBJ2-3; TRBD1 agrees at 9 bases. The CDR3 is 18 residues long. V gave up 1 base and J gave up 1 base; unmatched junction bases: 10. The germline CDR1 and CDR2 sequences are SGHRS and YFSETQ. Here the CDR3 DNA reads TGCGCCAGCAGCTTGTGGGCCAGGGGACAGGGAGGCACAGATACGCAGTATTTT. Amino acids: CASSLWARGQGGTDTQYF.

The rearrangement joins TRBV6-5 to TRBJ2-3; 11 positions match TRBD2. CDR1 is MNHEY and CDR2 is SVGAGI in the germline V gene. V lost 5 bases, J lost 3 bases, and 4 bases stayed unmatched. CDR3 length: 15 residues. CDR3 loop: CASSPGTSGTDTQYF. The CDR3 region has the DNA TGTGCCAGCAGTCCCGGGACTAGCGGAACAGATACGCAGTATTTT.

The chain links TRBV6-5 to TRBJ2-1, with D perhaps matching TRBD2 (6 bases). The CDR3 loop spans 14 amino acids. V was cut by 6 bases and J by 8 bases, with 17 bases left in between. Per germline, CDR1 MNHEY and CDR2 SVGAGI. The CDR3 protein is CASSFSGGQHEQFF. In DNA, the CDR3 is TGTGCCAGCAGCTTTAGCGGAGGGCAACATGAGCAGTTCTTC.

The V and J genes are TRBV15 and TRBJ1-2; the D gene is possibly TRBD1 (5 bases). Germline CDR1 LNHNV, CDR2 YYDKDF (reference sequence). This CDR3 is 13 amino acids long. Trimming stripped 5 bases from V and 2 bases from J, with 9 bases between. The CDR3 sequence: CATSFGGNYGYTF. For the CDR3, the DNA is TGTGCCACCAGCTTTGGGGGGAACTATGGCTACACCTTC.

This clone was counted a single time. V usage is TRBV4-2 and J usage is TRBJ1-6; D is unresolved. The V gene's germline CDR1 is LGHNA and CDR2 YNFKEQ. Trimming removed 0 bases from V and 6 bases from J, with 15 bases in between. There are 17 residues in the CDR3. In DNA form, the CDR3 reads TGTGCCAGCAGCCAAGAAAGGAGGGAACAGCGTAATTCACCCCTCCACTTT. It specifies CASSQERREQRNSPLHF.

The rearrangement joins TRBV6-5 to TRBJ1-1, with unresolved D. The CDR3 is made up of 16 amino acids. The germline V and J ends were trimmed by 3 bases and 1 base, with 15 bases remaining between them. CDR1 and CDR2 (germline): MNHEY, SVGAGI. The CDR3 protein is CASSYDEGSGNTEAFF. The CDR3 bases are TGTGCCAGCAGTTATGACGAGGGTTCAGGGAACACTGAAGCTTTCTTT.

This chain uses TRBV7-2 with TRBJ2-2; 8 nucleotides align to TRBD2. CDR1 and CDR2 from the germline V gene are SGHTA and FQGNSA. This CDR3 has 15 amino acids. J lost 6 bases, V lost 3 bases, and 6 bases had no gene match. The CDR3 DNA sequence: TGTGCCAGCAGCTTTAACAGCGGGAGTTCCGGGGAGCTGTTTTTT. Its protein product is CASSFNSGSSGELFF.

The rearrangement links TRBV29-1 to TRBJ2-7; D may be TRBD2 (6 bases). Germline values: CDR1 SQVTM, CDR2 ANQGSEA. CDR3 size: 13 residues. V was clipped by 7 bases and J by 9 bases, with 22 bases between them. CDR3 nucleotides: TGCAGCGCTCAAGGCGGAGGGGTCCTCGGGCAGTACTTC. Translating it yields CSAQGGGVLGQYF.

The chain has TRBV27 and TRBJ2-7; 8 bases align to TRBD2. The J segment lost 0 bases and the V segment lost 7 bases, leaving 14 bases of the junction unmatched. Germline V gene data show CDR1 as MNHEY and CDR2 as SMNVEV (reference sequence). This CDR3 has 17 amino acids. The CDR3 DNA sequence: TGTGCCAGCATTGGGCGTAGCGGGAAGGGGGGCTCCTACGAGCAGTACTTC. Its protein product is CASIGRSGKGGSYEQYF.

The chain combines TRBV30 with TRBJ2-7, with 14 bases that match TRBD2. J lost 6 bases, V lost 4 bases, and 20 bases had no gene match. The CDR3 covers 19 residues. Germline V lookup: CDR1 GTSNPN, CDR2 SVGIG (reference sequence). The CDR3: CAWTHVPGLAGVGALEQYF. The CDR3 nucleotides are TGTGCCTGGACACACGTCCCGGGACTAGCGGGAGTTGGGGCACTCGAGCAGTACTTC.

The rearrangement links TRBV5-1 to TRBJ1-2, with 10 bases matching TRBD1. The CDR3 consists of 14 residues. The junction had 3 bases not matched to a gene; V was cut back by 0 bases and J by 7 bases. Germline V gene sequence: CDR1 SGHRS, CDR2 YFSETQ. The chain's CDR3 is CASSLGQGAGGYTF. The CDR3 DNA reads as TGCGCCAGCAGCTTGGGACAGGGGGCGGGTGGCTACACCTTC.